The source of this T cell receptor (beta chain) is a study of Graves' ophthalmopathy and Graves' hyperthyroidism. Study background: Samples of peripheral blood were obtained at initial diagnosis, prior to treatment of any kind.

With V trimmed by 6 bases and J by 6 bases, 4 bases remained unmatched. CDR3 size: 12 residues. Germline V gene data show CDR1 as SNHLY and CDR2 as FYNNEI. RNA transcripts were the source from which TCR beta CDR3 regions were amplified. Second-round multiplex PCR came after a first-round RT-PCR that employed HTBI primers. Each CDR3 protein gets one entry after TCRdb re-called the multiplex PCR reads with MiXCR. The table lists hundreds of thousands of distinct CDR3 sequences, more than 20% of them singletons. The rearrangement joins TRBV2 to TRBJ2-7; TRBD1 aligns across 8 bases. The sequencing input was peripheral blood. The source is a woman younger than 30 with stable Graves' hyperthyroidism. The CDR3 is CASSADRGEQYF. The DNA of the CDR3 is TGTGCCAGCAGCGCTGACAGGGGCGAGCAGTACTTC.